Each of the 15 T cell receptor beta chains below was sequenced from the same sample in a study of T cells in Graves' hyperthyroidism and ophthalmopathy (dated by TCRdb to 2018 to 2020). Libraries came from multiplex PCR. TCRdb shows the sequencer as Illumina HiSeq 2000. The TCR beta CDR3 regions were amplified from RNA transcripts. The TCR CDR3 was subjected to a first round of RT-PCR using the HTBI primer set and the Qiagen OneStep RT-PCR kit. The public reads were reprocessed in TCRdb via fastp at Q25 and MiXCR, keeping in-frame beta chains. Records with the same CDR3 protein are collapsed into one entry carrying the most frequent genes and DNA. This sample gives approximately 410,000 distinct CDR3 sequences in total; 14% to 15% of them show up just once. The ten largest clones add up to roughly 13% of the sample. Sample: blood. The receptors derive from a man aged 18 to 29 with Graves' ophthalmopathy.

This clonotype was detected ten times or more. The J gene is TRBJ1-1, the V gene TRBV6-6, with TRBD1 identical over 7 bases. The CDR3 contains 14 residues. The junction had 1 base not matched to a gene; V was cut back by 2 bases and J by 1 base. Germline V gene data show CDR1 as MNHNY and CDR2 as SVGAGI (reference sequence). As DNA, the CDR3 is TGTGCCAGCAGTTACCAGGGGGGGAACACTGAAGCTTTCTTT. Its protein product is CASSYQGGNTEAFF.

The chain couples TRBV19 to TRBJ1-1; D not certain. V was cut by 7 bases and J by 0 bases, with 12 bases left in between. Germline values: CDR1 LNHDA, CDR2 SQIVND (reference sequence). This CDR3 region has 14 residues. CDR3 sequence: CASIGLNMNTEAFF. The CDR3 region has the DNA TGTGCCAGTATTGGCCTTAACATGAACACTGAAGCTTTCTTT.

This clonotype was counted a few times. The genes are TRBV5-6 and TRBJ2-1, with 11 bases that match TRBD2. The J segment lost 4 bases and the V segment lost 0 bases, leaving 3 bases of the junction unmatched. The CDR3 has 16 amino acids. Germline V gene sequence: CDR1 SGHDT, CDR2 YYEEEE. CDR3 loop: CASSLAGTSGYNEQFF. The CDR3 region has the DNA TGTGCCAGCAGCTTGGCCGGGACTAGCGGTTACAATGAGCAGTTCTTC.

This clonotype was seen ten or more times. DNA of the CDR3: TGTGCCAGCAGTGGACTAGCGGGGGGGGAGACCCAGTACTTC. Its translation: CASSGLAGGETQYF. This rearrangement joins TRBV2 to TRBJ2-5, with 14 bases lining up with TRBD2. The trim removed 4 bases at V and 5 bases at J, leaving 0 bases unmatched. The CDR3 is made up of 14 amino acids. Germline V gene sequence: CDR1 SNHLY, CDR2 FYNNEI.

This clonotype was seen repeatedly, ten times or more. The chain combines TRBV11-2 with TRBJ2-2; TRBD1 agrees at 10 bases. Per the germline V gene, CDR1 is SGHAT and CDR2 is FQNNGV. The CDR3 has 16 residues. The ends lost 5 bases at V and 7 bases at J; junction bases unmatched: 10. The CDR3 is CASSTRDRGVFGELFF. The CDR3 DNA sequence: TGTGCCAGCAGCACTCGGGACAGGGGAGTTTTCGGGGAGCTGTTTTTT.

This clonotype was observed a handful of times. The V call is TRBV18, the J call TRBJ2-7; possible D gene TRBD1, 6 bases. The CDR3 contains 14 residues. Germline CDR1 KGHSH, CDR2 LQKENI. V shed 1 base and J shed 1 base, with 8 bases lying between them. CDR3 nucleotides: TGTGCCAGCTCACCACGGGACAAGTCCTACGAGCAGTACTTC. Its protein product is CASSPRDKSYEQYF.

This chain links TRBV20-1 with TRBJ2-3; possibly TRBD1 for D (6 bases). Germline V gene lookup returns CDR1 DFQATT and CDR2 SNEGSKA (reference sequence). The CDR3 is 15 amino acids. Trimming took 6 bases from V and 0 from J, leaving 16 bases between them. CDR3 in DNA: TGCAGTGCGGTCCACAGGGTACAAAGCACAGATACGCAGTATTTT. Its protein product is CSAVHRVQSTDTQYF.

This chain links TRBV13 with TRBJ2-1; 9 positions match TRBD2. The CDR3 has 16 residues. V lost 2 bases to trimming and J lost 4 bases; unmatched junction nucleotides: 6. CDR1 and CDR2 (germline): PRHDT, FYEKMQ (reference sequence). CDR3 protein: CASSLRAGGGYNEQFF. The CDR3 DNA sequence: TGTGCCAGCAGCTTAAGGGCGGGGGGGGGTTACAATGAGCAGTTCTTC.

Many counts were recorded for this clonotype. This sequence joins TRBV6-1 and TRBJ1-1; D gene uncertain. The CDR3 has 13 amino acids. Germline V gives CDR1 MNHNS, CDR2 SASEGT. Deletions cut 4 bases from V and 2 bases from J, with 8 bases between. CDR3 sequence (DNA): TGTGCCAGCAGTGCCTCGGGAAACACTGAAGCTTTCTTT. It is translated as CASSASGNTEAFF.

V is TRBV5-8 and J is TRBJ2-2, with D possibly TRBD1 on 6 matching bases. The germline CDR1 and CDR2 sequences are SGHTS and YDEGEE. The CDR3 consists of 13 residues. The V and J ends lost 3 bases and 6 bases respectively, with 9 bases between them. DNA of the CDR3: TGTGCCAGCAGCTCGTGGACAGCCGGGGAGCTGTTTTTT. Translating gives CASSSWTAGELFF. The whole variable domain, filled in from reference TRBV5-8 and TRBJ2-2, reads EAGVTQSPTHLIKTRGQQATLRCSPISGHTSVYWYQQALGLGLQFLLWYDEGEERNRGNFPPRFSGRQFPNYSSELNVNALELEDSALYLCASSSWTAGELFFGEGSRLTVL.

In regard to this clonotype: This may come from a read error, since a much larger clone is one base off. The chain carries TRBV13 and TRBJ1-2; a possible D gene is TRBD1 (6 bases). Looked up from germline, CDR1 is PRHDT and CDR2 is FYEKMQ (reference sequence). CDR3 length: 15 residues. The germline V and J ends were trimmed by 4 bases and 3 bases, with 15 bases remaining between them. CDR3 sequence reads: CASSSKRGGHYGYTF. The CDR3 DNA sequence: TGTGCCAGCAGCTCAAAAAGGGGGGGGCACTATGGCTACACCTTC.

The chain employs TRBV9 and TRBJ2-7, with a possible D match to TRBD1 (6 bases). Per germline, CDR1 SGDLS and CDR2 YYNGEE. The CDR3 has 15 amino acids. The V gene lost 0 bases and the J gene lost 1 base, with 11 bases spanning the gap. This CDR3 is CASSVDGTTSYEQYF. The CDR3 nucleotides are TGTGCCAGCAGCGTAGATGGGACAACGTCCTACGAGCAGTACTTC.

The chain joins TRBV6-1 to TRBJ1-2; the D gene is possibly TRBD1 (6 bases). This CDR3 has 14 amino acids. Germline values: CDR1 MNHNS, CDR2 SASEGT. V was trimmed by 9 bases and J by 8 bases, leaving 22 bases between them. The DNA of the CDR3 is TGTGCCAGTCTGGCGGACAGTCGCCTGAGCGGCTACACCTTC. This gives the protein CASLADSRLSGYTF.

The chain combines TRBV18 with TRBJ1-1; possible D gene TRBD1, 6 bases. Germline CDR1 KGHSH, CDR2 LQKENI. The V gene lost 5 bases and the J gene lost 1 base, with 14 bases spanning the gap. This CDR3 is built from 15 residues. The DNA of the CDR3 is TGTGCCAGCTCAGCAGCCGGGACACAGAACACTGAAGCTTTCTTT. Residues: CASSAAGTQNTEAFF.

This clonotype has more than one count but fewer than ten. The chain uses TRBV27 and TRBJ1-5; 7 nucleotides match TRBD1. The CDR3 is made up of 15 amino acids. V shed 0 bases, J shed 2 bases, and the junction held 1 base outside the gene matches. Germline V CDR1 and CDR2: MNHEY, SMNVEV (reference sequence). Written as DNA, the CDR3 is TGTGCCAGCAGTTTATCTGACAGGGGCAATCAGCCCCAGCATTTT. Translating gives CASSLSDRGNQPQHF.